A single sample is the source of the 9 T cell receptor beta chains below, sequenced in a study of cytotoxic CD8 clonotypes in ibrutinib-treated CLL. Repertoires were generated with immunoSEQ multiplex PCR, while TCRdb's copy carries only in-frame clones and drops some. The repertoire consists of 150,000 or so clones, with 70% to 90% occurring once and the leading ten covering approximately 3%. The material was PBMCs, obtained at disease progression, from a patient treated with ibrutinib. Receptors originate from a human donor with chronic lymphocytic leukemia.

The genes are TRBV6-4 and TRBJ2-2; unclear D gene. V lost 5 bases, J lost 0 bases, and 4 bases lay in between. CDR1 MRHNA and CDR2 SNTAGT come from the germline V gene. This CDR3 region has 13 residues. The CDR3 sequence: CASSLANTGELFF. In nucleotides, the CDR3 is TGTGCCAGCAGTTTAGCGAACACCGGGGAGCTGTTTTTT.

This rearrangement joins TRBV6-1 to TRBJ2-7; tentatively, D is TRBD1 (6 bases). The V and J ends lost 0 bases and 9 bases respectively, with 24 bases between them. Germline V gene data show CDR1 as MNHNS and CDR2 as SASEGT. The length of the CDR3 is 17 residues. The CDR3 sequence: CASSEALRQGSLRGQYF. The CDR3 bases are TGTGCCAGCAGTGAAGCGCTTCGGCAGGGGAGCCTACGAGGGCAGTACTTC.

This clone was found once. The chain links TRBV19 to TRBJ2-7, with TRBD1 matching over 7 bases. CDR1 LNHDA and CDR2 SQIVND come from the germline V gene (reference sequence). V shed 3 bases, J shed 2 bases, and the junction held 4 bases outside the gene matches. CDR3 length equals 14 residues. CDR3: CASSIRQGPYEQYF. CDR3 coding DNA: TGTGCCAGTAGTATCCGACAGGGCCCCTACGAGCAGTACTTC.

This clone is a singleton in its sample. The chain recombines TRBV15 with TRBJ2-2; D call uncertain. Germline V gene sequence: CDR1 LNHNV, CDR2 YYDKDF (reference sequence). This CDR3 contains 13 residues. The V end lost 6 bases, the J end lost 3 bases, and 8 bases lay between the germline ends. In nucleotides, the CDR3 is TGTGCCACCAGACGCTCGGACACCGGGGAGCTGTTTTTT. Translated, it gives CATRRSDTGELFF.

The gene calls are TRBV15 and TRBJ1-1; D not resolved. The V gene lost 0 bases and the J gene lost 3 bases, with 11 bases spanning the gap. From germline, CDR1 is LNHNV and CDR2 YYDKDF (reference sequence). CDR3 length equals 15 residues. The CDR3 DNA reads as TGTGCCACCAGCAGAGAGGCACCATCTTACACTGAAGCTTTCTTT. This sequence encodes CATSREAPSYTEAFF.

In regard to this clone: One end of the junction is discordant with germline, which a read error may explain. The rearrangement links TRBV30 to TRBJ1-2; 8 bases fit TRBD1. CDR3 length: 11 amino acids. Germline values: CDR1 GTSNPN, CDR2 SVGIG (reference sequence). In nucleotides, the CDR3 is TGTGCCTGGAGTGGCGCAGGGGGCTTAGCCTTC. Protein: CAWSGAGGLAF.

The gene calls are TRBV19 and TRBJ2-7; either TRBD1 or TRBD2 may fit D (5 bases each). Deletions cut 4 bases from V and 0 bases from J, with 13 bases between. This CDR3 is built from 15 residues. The germline CDR1 and CDR2 sequences are LNHDA and SQIVND (reference sequence). CDR3 amino acids: CASSSPGGASYEQYF. CDR3 bases: TGTGCCAGTAGTAGTCCTGGGGGAGCCTCCTACGAGCAGTACTTC.

This clone was picked up one time. In DNA form, the CDR3 reads TGTGCCAGCAGTTACGTAAGGAGCGATCAGCCCCAGCATTTT. Translating gives CASSYVRSDQPQHF. V and J are TRBV6-5 and TRBJ1-5; no definite D call. Trimming took 2 bases from V and 5 from J, leaving 10 bases between them. Looked up from germline, CDR1 is MNHEY and CDR2 is SVGAGI. The CDR3 contains 14 residues.

J is TRBJ2-5 and V is TRBV7-9; D call uncertain. Trimming cost V 1 base and J 5 bases, with 11 bases left between them. The CDR3 is 14 residues long. Germline V lookup: CDR1 SEHNR, CDR2 FQNEAQ (reference sequence). CDR3 DNA sequence: TGTGCCAGCAGCTTAGTAGGCCCTATGGAGACCCAGTACTTC. It is translated as CASSLVGPMETQYF.